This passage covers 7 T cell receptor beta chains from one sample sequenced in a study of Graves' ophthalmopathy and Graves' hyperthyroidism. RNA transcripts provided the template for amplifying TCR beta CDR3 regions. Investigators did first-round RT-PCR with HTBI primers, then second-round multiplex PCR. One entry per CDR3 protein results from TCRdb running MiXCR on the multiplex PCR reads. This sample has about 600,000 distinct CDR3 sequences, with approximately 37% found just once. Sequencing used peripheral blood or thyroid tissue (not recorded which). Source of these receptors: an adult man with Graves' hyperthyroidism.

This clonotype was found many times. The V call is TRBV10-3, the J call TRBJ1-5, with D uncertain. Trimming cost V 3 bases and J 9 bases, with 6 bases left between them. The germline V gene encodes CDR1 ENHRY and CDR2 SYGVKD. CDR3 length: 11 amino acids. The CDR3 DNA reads TGTGCCATCAGTGACTCGGGGCCCCAGCATTTT. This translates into CAISDSGPQHF.

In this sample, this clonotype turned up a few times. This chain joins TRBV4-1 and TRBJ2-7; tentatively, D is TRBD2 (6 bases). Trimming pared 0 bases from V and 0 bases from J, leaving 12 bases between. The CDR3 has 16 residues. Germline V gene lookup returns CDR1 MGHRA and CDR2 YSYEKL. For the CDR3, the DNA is TGCGCCAGCAGCCAAGACCCGGGACTTTACTCCTACGAGCAGTACTTC. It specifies CASSQDPGLYSYEQYF.

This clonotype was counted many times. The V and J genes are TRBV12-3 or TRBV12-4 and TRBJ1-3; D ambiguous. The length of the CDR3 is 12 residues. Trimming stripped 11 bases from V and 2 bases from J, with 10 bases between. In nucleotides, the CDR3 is TGTGCCGGAAGAGTGGCTGGAAACACCATATATTTT. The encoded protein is CAGRVAGNTIYF.

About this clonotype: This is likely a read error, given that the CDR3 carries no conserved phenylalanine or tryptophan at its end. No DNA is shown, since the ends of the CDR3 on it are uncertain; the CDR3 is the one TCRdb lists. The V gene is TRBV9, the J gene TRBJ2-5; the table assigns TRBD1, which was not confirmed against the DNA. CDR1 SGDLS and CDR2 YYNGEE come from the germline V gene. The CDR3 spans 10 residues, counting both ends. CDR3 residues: CASSVSGGAS.

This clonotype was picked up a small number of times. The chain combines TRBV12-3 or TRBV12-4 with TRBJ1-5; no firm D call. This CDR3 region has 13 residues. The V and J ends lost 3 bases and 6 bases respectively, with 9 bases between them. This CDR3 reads CASSFGVSQPQHF. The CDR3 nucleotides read TGTGCCAGCAGTTTCGGGGTTAGTCAGCCCCAGCATTTT.

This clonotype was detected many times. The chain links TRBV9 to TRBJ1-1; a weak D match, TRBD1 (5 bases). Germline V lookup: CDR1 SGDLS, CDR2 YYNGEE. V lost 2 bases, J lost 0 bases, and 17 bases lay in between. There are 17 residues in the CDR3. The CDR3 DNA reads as TGTGCCAGCAGCGTCGGGTTGAGCAGGGAGCTGAACACTGAAGCTTTCTTT. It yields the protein CASSVGLSRELNTEAFF.

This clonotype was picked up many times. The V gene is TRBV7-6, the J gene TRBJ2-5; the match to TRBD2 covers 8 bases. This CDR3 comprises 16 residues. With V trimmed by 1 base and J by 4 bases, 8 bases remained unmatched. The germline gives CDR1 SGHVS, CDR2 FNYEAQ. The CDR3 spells CASSLVGGGYTETQYF. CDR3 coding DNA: TGTGCCAGCAGCTTAGTTGGCGGGGGGTATACAGAGACCCAGTACTTC.